The sequence of this TCR beta chain was determined in a study of shared clonotypes between healthy human individuals. Original analysis: From ImmunoSEQ came sequences covering only the junction and carrying no quality scores, so filtering differed. The table came from immunoSEQ multiplex PCR; TCRdb's copy has only in-frame clones and leaves some out. The V and J calls and clone size are taken from that table; D and trimming were inferred from the DNA. This sample carries approximately 1.9 million clones, 90% to 95% of them seen once, and the ten largest clones take about 1.6%. V gave up 4 bases and J gave up 1 base; unmatched junction bases: 7. Germline V lookup: CDR1 SGHDT, CDR2 YYEEEE. The CDR3 extends over 17 amino acids. Terminally differentiated effector memory CD45RA+ cells were left out of the naive CD8 fraction, which was CD45RO-negative and positively selected for CCR7. Each donor was a Caucasian adult residing in Nashville, Tennessee.

This clonotype was obtained from a man between 18 and 29 years old in good health. Some clones in this sample may be carry-over from other donors' samples. The gene calls are TRBV5-6 and TRBJ2-6, with 8 bases that match TRBD1. Sequenced material: naive CD8+ T cells from PBMCs. This CDR3 is CASSTQGATSGANVLTF. The CDR3, as DNA: TGTGCCAGCAGCACCCAGGGGGCTACATCTGGGGCCAACGTCCTGACTTTC.